Following are 24 T cell receptor beta chains from one sample sequenced in a study of T cell repertoires in cytomegalovirus infection (dated by TCRdb to about 2019). The run used an Illumina HiSeq 1500. Through fastp at Q25 and MiXCR, TCRdb rebuilt clones from the public reads, retaining in-frame beta chains. Each entry is one CDR3 protein sequence, shown with its most common DNA and genes. Present in this sample are around 740,000 distinct CDR3 sequences, less than 40% of which were seen just once. Jointly, the top ten make up around 2.8% of the sample. Sequenced: PBMCs. These receptors came from a human donor in good health (CMV status not recorded). Some clones in this sample may be carry-over from other donors' samples.

The rearrangement joins TRBV12-3 or TRBV12-4 to TRBJ2-1, with 11 bases that match TRBD2. The CDR3 is made up of 14 amino acids. With V trimmed by 6 bases and J by 9 bases, 7 bases remained unmatched. The CDR3 DNA reads as TGTGCCAGCAGCCAACTAGCGGGAGTGGGTGAGCAGTTCTTC. Translated, it gives CASSQLAGVGEQFF.

The V call is TRBV30, the J call TRBJ2-5; no reliable D call. The ends were cut back, 0 bases at V and 4 bases at J, with 12 bases in the middle. Germline assignment: CDR1 GTSNPN and CDR2 SVGIG (reference sequence). There are 14 residues in the CDR3. As DNA, the CDR3 is TGTGCCTGGAGTGTAGTCCATTTCGGAGAGACCCAGTACTTC. It translates to CAWSVVHFGETQYF.

This clonotype is a singleton in its sample. The V and J genes are TRBV20-1 and TRBJ2-5; 10 nucleotides match TRBD1. The ends lost 5 bases at V and 5 bases at J; junction bases unmatched: 11. The CDR3 extends over 15 amino acids. Germline loops: CDR1 DFQATT, CDR2 SNEGSKA (reference sequence). CDR3 residues: CSAGSRDRGEETQYF. CDR3 coding DNA: TGCAGTGCTGGTTCCCGGGACAGGGGAGAGGAGACCCAGTACTTC.

The chain combines TRBV27 with TRBJ1-1, with 7 bases fitting TRBD1. The length of the CDR3 is 15 residues. Germline-derived CDR1 and CDR2 are MNHEY and SMNVEV (reference sequence). V trimming: 7 bases; J trimming: 0 bases; junction bases outside the gene matches: 8. The CDR3 sequence is CASTGGGQMNTEAFF. CDR3 nucleotides: TGTGCCAGCACCGGAGGGGGCCAAATGAACACTGAAGCTTTCTTT.

The V call is TRBV20-1, the J call TRBJ1-1; TRBD1 matches at 8 bases. Germline loops: CDR1 DFQATT, CDR2 SNEGSKA (reference sequence). The CDR3 has 15 amino acids. The trim removed 2 bases at V and 1 base at J, leaving 6 bases unmatched. Here the CDR3 DNA reads TGCAGTGCTAGACTGTGGACAGGGAAGAACACTGAAGCTTTCTTT. It yields the protein CSARLWTGKNTEAFF.

The rearrangement joins TRBV10-3 to TRBJ1-5; the D is unclear. The CDR3 runs 13 residues. V was trimmed by 10 bases and J by 8 bases, leaving 18 bases between them. Germline V gene lookup returns CDR1 ENHRY and CDR2 SYGVKD. CDR3 coding DNA: TGTGCCAACCACGGAAGCCTAACGGAGCCCCAGCATTTT. This sequence encodes CANHGSLTEPQHF.

Concerning this clonotype: This may come from a read error, since a much larger clone is one base off. The chain links TRBV2 to TRBJ1-5; 9 nucleotides match TRBD1. The germline CDR1 and CDR2 sequences are SNHLY and FYNNEI. The CDR3 sequence is 14 residues long. The V segment lost 6 bases and the J segment 3 bases; nucleotides outside the gene matches: 3. The CDR3 region is CASREQGANQPQHF. The CDR3 coding sequence is TGTGCCAGCAGGGAACAGGGGGCCAATCAGCCCCAGCATTTT.

On this clonotype itself: The junction departs from the called germline gene at one end, perhaps through a read error. The chain employs TRBV5-6 and TRBJ2-5, with 12 bases fitting TRBD2. This CDR3 has 18 residues. The germline V gene has CDR1 SGHDT and CDR2 YYEEEE. DNA for the CDR3: TGTACCAGCAGCTCCCGCAGACTAGCGGGGGTTCGGCAAGAGACCCAGTACTTC. It translates to CTSSSRRLAGVRQETQYF. Combining the CDR3 with reference TRBV5-6 and TRBJ2-5 gives the whole variable domain DAGVTQSPTHLIKTRGQQVTLRCSPKSGHDTVSWYQQALGQGPQFIFQYYEEEERQRGNFPDRFSGHQFPNYSSELNVNALLLGDSALYLCTSSSRRLAGVRQETQYFGPGTRLLVL.

This clonotype came up once. At one boundary the junction diverges from the germline segment, which might be a read error. The J gene is TRBJ2-4, the V gene TRBV12-3 or TRBV12-4; D gene unclear. This CDR3 region has 13 residues. The chain's CDR3 is CASSLKVGNSQYF. Here the CDR3 DNA reads TGTGCCAGCAGTTTAAAGGTTGGGAACAGTCAGTACTTC.

This clonotype was counted a few times. This rearrangement joins TRBV7-4 to TRBJ2-1, with TRBD2 matching 10 bases. The V segment lost 1 base and the J segment 0 bases; nucleotides outside the gene matches: 9. The CDR3 consists of 19 residues. Looked up from germline, CDR1 is SGHVT and CDR2 is SQSDAQ. The DNA for the CDR3 is TGTGCCAGCAGCTTAGGGCTAGCGGGAGCGCAATGCTCCTACAATGAGCAGTTCTTC. Translation gives CASSLGLAGAQCSYNEQFF.

This chain connects TRBV2 to TRBJ1-2; D call uncertain. This CDR3 has 11 amino acids. V lost 4 bases and J 11 bases, leaving 11 bases between the germline ends. Germline V gene data show CDR1 as SNHLY and CDR2 as FYNNEI. The CDR3 sequence is CASSVAARYTF. Here the CDR3 DNA reads TGTGCCAGCAGTGTGGCAGCGCGTTACACCTTC.

The V gene is TRBV4-2, the J gene TRBJ1-2, with 12 bases fitting TRBD1. Germline CDR1 LGHNA, CDR2 YNFKEQ. The length of the CDR3 is 17 residues. The V and J ends lost 5 bases and 2 bases, in that order; junction bases with no gene match: 9. The CDR3 bases are TGTGCCAGCAGCAATGGGGACAGGGGGCGTAGCAACTATGGCTACACCTTC. Translated: CASSNGDRGRSNYGYTF.

Turning to this clonotype: No conserved phenylalanine or tryptophan ends this CDR3, so it is likely a read error. In DNA form, the CDR3 reads TGTGCCAGCAGTTTATCCGACAAAAACATTCAGTACTTA. It codes for CASSLSDKNIQYL. The chain couples TRBV27 to TRBJ2-4; D is ambiguous. CDR3 length: 13 amino acids. Germline CDR1 reads MNHEY; CDR2 reads SMNVEV (reference sequence). With 0 bases removed from V and 3 bases from J, the gap between germline ends came to 3 bases.

This clonotype was seen a few times. The V gene is TRBV28, the J gene TRBJ1-5; D is ambiguous. The length of the CDR3 is 13 residues. The V and J ends lost 5 bases and 3 bases respectively, with 8 bases between them. Germline CDR1 is MDHEN and CDR2 is SYDVKM. CDR3 loop: CASSGMNNQPQHF. CDR3 sequence (DNA): TGTGCCAGCAGTGGGATGAACAATCAGCCCCAGCATTTT. The entire variable domain, with the rest obtained from reference TRBV28 and TRBJ1-5, is as follows: DVKVTQSSRYLVKRTGEKVFLECVQDMDHENMFWYRQDPGLGLRLIYFSYDVKMKEKGDIPEGYSVSREKKERFSLILESASTNQTSMYLCASSGMNNQPQHFGDGTRLSIL.

This sequence joins TRBV5-1 and TRBJ2-7; 10 nucleotides agree with TRBD2. In germline, CDR1 is SGHRS, CDR2 YFSETQ. V shed 5 bases, J shed 3 bases, and the junction held 11 bases outside the gene matches. This CDR3 spans 16 amino acids. The CDR3 region has the DNA TGCGCCAGCAGTTTTGGTCAGGCTAGCGGGGGCTACGAGCAGTACTTC. This sequence encodes CASSFGQASGGYEQYF.

This clonotype came up a few times. This rearrangement joins TRBV29-1 to TRBJ2-1; 10 bases map to TRBD2. Germline V gene data show CDR1 as SQVTM and CDR2 as ANQGSEA. Trimming cost V 2 bases and J 5 bases; bases outside gene matches: 0. The CDR3 spans 13 residues. This CDR3 is CSVELAGDNEQFF. The CDR3 DNA follows: TGCAGCGTTGAACTAGCGGGAGACAATGAGCAGTTCTTC.

This sequence joins TRBV4-1 and TRBJ2-1; a possible D gene is TRBD2 (5 bases). Trimming cost V 1 base and J 7 bases, with 8 bases left between them. CDR3 length: 13 amino acids. Germline assignment: CDR1 MGHRA and CDR2 YSYEKL. The DNA of the CDR3 is TGCGCCAGCAGCCAAGGAGGGCGGAATGAGCAGTTCTTC. This codes for CASSQGGRNEQFF.

This clonotype was seen repeatedly, ten times or more. V is TRBV19 and J is TRBJ2-2, with D perhaps TRBD1 (5 bases). The ends were cut back, 6 bases at V and 3 bases at J, with 11 bases in the middle. The CDR3 contains 14 residues. Germline V gene sequence: CDR1 LNHDA, CDR2 SQIVND (reference sequence). This CDR3 reads CASRDAGYTGELFF. The CDR3, as DNA: TGTGCCAGTAGGGATGCAGGGTACACCGGGGAGCTGTTTTTT.

This clonotype was observed a handful of times. V gene TRBV28 combines with J gene TRBJ2-5; D gene unclear. Trimming cost V 7 bases and J 2 bases, with 14 bases left between them. This CDR3 has 14 amino acids. Germline V gene sequence: CDR1 MDHEN, CDR2 SYDVKM. For the CDR3, the DNA is TGTGCCAGCACCACCGGACGGAATCAAGAGACCCAGTACTTC. This translates into CASTTGRNQETQYF.

Remarks on this clonotype: This may be a read error, as it is one base from a much larger clone. This rearrangement joins TRBV28 to TRBJ1-2, with D perhaps TRBD1 (5 bases). Germline V gives CDR1 MDHEN, CDR2 SYDVKM. This CDR3 has 13 amino acids. The CDR3 spells CASSFGGSYGSTF. CDR3 coding DNA: TGTGCCAGCAGTTTTGGGGGTAGCTATGGCTCCACCTTC.

There are a few counts of this clonotype. The rearrangement joins TRBV7-9 to TRBJ2-2, with D perhaps TRBD2 (5 bases). Germline assignment: CDR1 SEHNR and CDR2 FQNEAQ (reference sequence). The CDR3 covers 13 residues. The V end lost 1 base, the J end lost 6 bases, and 6 bases lay between the germline ends. The CDR3 is CASSLERAGELFF. Here the CDR3 DNA reads TGTGCCAGCAGCTTAGAGAGGGCCGGGGAGCTGTTTTTT. Full variable domain (remainder filled in from reference TRBV7-9 and TRBJ2-2): DTGVSQNPRHKITKRGQNVTFRCDPISEHNRLYWYRQTLGQGPEFLTYFQNEAQLEKSRLLSDRFSAERPKGSFSTLEIQRTEQGDSAMYLCASSLERAGELFFGEGSRLTVL.

For this clonotype: Just one base apart from a much larger clone, this may be a read error. CDR3 in amino acids: CASSPTGVGEQYF. Written as DNA, the CDR3 is TGTGCCAGCAGTCCGACAGGGGTTGGCGAGCAGTACTTC. This rearrangement joins TRBV7-2 to TRBJ2-7; the match to TRBD1 covers 8 bases. The V gene end was trimmed by 6 bases and the J gene end by 6 bases; junction bases not matched to a gene: 7. The germline V gene encodes CDR1 SGHTA and CDR2 FQGNSA. This CDR3 region has 13 residues.

The rearrangement links TRBV11-2 to TRBJ2-7; TRBD1 matches 10 bases. The CDR3 is made up of 15 amino acids. The V gene end was trimmed by 1 base and the J gene end by 3 bases; junction bases not matched to a gene: 3. Germline loops: CDR1 SGHAT, CDR2 FQNNGV. The DNA for the CDR3 is TGTGCCAGCAGCTTAGCTTGGACAGGGGGCTACGAGCAGTACTTC. Protein product: CASSLAWTGGYEQYF. Full variable domain (outside the CDR3, taken from reference TRBV11-2 and TRBJ2-7): EAGVAQSPRYKIIEKRQSVAFWCNPISGHATLYWYQQILGQGPKLLIQFQNNGVVDDSQLPKDRFSAERLKGVDSTLKIQPAKLEDSAVYLCASSLAWTGGYEQYFGPGTRLTVT.

In this sample, this clonotype turned up a few times. The chain links TRBV12-5 to TRBJ1-1; 7 bases map to TRBD1. Germline trimming cut 1 base from V and 0 bases from J; bases unmatched to any gene: 5. Per germline, CDR1 LGHNT and CDR2 FRNRAP. This CDR3 region has 16 residues. The DNA for the CDR3 is TGTGCTAGTGGTTTGGGGACAGGACGCATGAACACTGAAGCTTTCTTT. It is translated as CASGLGTGRMNTEAFF.